This T cell receptor (beta chain) was found in a study of shared clonotypes between healthy human individuals. Overall study results and limits: Researchers found naive subsets generally carried larger estimated richness than memory subsets.

CDR3 length: 13 amino acids. After removal of 4 bases from V and 8 bases from J, the junction contained 5 bases not matched to a gene. CDR1 and CDR2 (germline): SNHLY, FYNNEI. Sequenced by immunoSEQ multiplex PCR; TCRdb stores in-frame clones only, minus some. The repertoire holds millions of clones, 85% to 95% seen once, with 0.14% in the top ten. With regard to this clone: What it binds is not known.

This sequence was found in a man aged 18 to 35 in good health. The chain carries TRBV2 and TRBJ1-2; 9 nucleotides match TRBD1. Sequenced: naive CD4+ T cells sorted from blood. Subset given: CD45RA+ positively selected. In DNA form, the CDR3 reads TGTGCCAGCAGTGTGGACAGGGGAGGCGGCTACACCTTC. Its protein is CASSVDRGGGYTF. The full variable domain, in which reference TRBV2 and TRBJ1-2 provide the parts outside the CDR3, is EPEVTQTPSHQVTQMGQEVILRCVPISNHLYFYWYRQILGQKVEFLVSFYNNEISEKSEIFDDQFSVERPDGSNFTLKIRSTKLEDSAMYFCASSVDRGGGYTFGSGTRLTVV.